Below, 32 T cell receptor beta chains from the same sample are listed, as sequenced in a study of blood T cell repertoires in COVID-19. The assay was immunoSEQ multiplex PCR, and TCRdb's table has in-frame clones only and misses some. The sample carries roughly 670,000 clones, approximately 90% recorded once. The sequencing input was peripheral blood. These receptors were collected from a woman in her late teens or twenties with acute or convalescent COVID-19.

This chain uses TRBV12-3 or TRBV12-4 with TRBJ2-7, with D perhaps TRBD2 (5 bases). V was cut by 3 bases and J by 5 bases, with 11 bases left in between. The CDR3 is made up of 13 amino acids. The CDR3 nucleotides read TGTGCCAGCAGTTTCGGGAATAAAGACGAGCAGTACTTC. It specifies CASSFGNKDEQYF.

The count of this clone is one. V gene TRBV12-5 combines with J gene TRBJ2-3; TRBD1 matches at 10 bases. Germline trimming cut 3 bases from V and 4 bases from J; bases unmatched to any gene: 4. The CDR3 totals 15 residues. Germline values: CDR1 LGHNT, CDR2 FRNRAP. This chain's CDR3 is CASGLRQGAADTQYF. CDR3 nucleotide sequence: TGTGCTAGTGGTTTACGACAGGGGGCGGCAGATACGCAGTATTTT.

The genes are TRBV6-5 and TRBJ2-3; TRBD1 aligns across 8 bases. J was trimmed by 1 base and V by 0 bases; bases with no gene match: 3. The germline V gene has CDR1 MNHEY and CDR2 SVGAGI. The CDR3 has 16 amino acids. The CDR3 nucleotides read TGTGCCAGCAGTTACTCTCCGGGACAGGGCACAGATACGCAGTATTTT. Encoded protein: CASSYSPGQGTDTQYF.

The V and J genes are TRBV29-1 and TRBJ1-3; 7 bases fit TRBD1. V was clipped by 6 bases and J by 2 bases; unmatched bases: 7. The germline V gene encodes CDR1 SQVTM and CDR2 ANQGSEA. CDR3 size: 14 residues. In DNA form, the CDR3 reads TGCAGCGTACAGGGGACCGAAACTGGAAACACCATATATTTT. Translating it yields CSVQGTETGNTIYF.

The CDR3 nucleotides read TGTGCCAGCCGCACCTGGAGGAGCACCGGGGAGCTGTTTTTT. Translating gives CASRTWRSTGELFF. V and J are TRBV11-1 and TRBJ2-2; D is possibly TRBD2 (5 bases). Per the germline V gene, CDR1 is SGHAT and CDR2 is FQDESV (reference sequence). The CDR3 is 14 residues long. The V gene lost 8 bases and the J gene lost 4 bases, with 14 bases spanning the gap.

The table lists this clone with a count of one. The chain employs TRBV5-1 and TRBJ2-1, with 11 nucleotides matching TRBD2. The CDR3 covers 15 residues. V shed 7 bases, J shed 4 bases, and the junction held 7 bases outside the gene matches. Germline loops: CDR1 SGHRS, CDR2 YFSETQ. In nucleotides, the CDR3 is TGCGCCAGCGCACTAGCGGGGGAGTCTTACAATGAGCAGTTCTTC. This sequence encodes CASALAGESYNEQFF.

This clone appeared a single time. The gene calls are TRBV7-3 and TRBJ2-1, with D perhaps matching TRBD1 (6 bases). Germline V gene lookup returns CDR1 SGHTA and CDR2 FQGTGA. The CDR3 extends over 14 amino acids. Trimming left V 6 bases short and J 9 bases short, with 18 bases between. The CDR3 DNA is TGTGCCAGCAGTTCTCGGCTCGAAGGGGGTGAGCAGTTCTTC. It is translated as CASSSRLEGGEQFF.

The CDR3 DNA sequence: TGCGCCAGCAGCCGAGCGACAGAATACAATGAGCAGTTCTTC. This codes for CASSRATEYNEQFF. The V and J genes are TRBV5-1 and TRBJ2-1; a possible D gene is TRBD1 (5 bases). The CDR3 covers 14 residues. Germline loops: CDR1 SGHRS, CDR2 YFSETQ. The V gene lost 4 bases and the J gene lost 4 bases, with 12 bases spanning the gap.

This chain links TRBV2 with TRBJ2-5, with 14 bases matching TRBD2. CDR1 and CDR2 from the germline V gene are SNHLY and FYNNEI. After removal of 7 bases from V and 1 base from J, the junction contained 8 bases not matched to a gene. The CDR3 sequence is 17 residues long. The CDR3 protein is CASTGLAGGFFQETQYF. In nucleotides, the CDR3 is TGTGCCAGCACTGGACTAGCGGGGGGTTTCTTCCAAGAGACCCAGTACTTC.

The genes are TRBV30 and TRBJ1-5; possibly TRBD1 for D (5 bases). CDR1 GTSNPN and CDR2 SVGIG come from the germline V gene (reference sequence). With 0 bases removed from V and 0 bases from J, the gap between germline ends came to 15 bases. The CDR3 is made up of 17 amino acids. Here the CDR3 reads CAWSVPRQSDSNQPQHF. Here the CDR3 DNA reads TGTGCCTGGAGTGTCCCCAGACAGTCTGATAGCAATCAGCCCCAGCATTTT.

The J gene is TRBJ1-5, the V gene TRBV6-2 or TRBV6-3, with TRBD1 matching over 11 bases. The V gene end was trimmed by 2 bases and the J gene end by 3 bases; junction bases not matched to a gene: 6. The CDR3 has 17 amino acids. The V gene's germline CDR1 is MNHEY and CDR2 SVGEGT. Here the CDR3 reads CASSYRGTGGYNQPQHF. In DNA, the CDR3 is TGTGCCAGCAGTTACCGAGGGACAGGGGGTTACAATCAGCCCCAGCATTTT.

J is TRBJ1-2 and V is TRBV3-1 (or the pseudogene TRBV3-2); 10 nucleotides line up with TRBD1. This CDR3 comprises 15 residues. V gave up 1 base and J gave up 6 bases; unmatched junction bases: 5. CDR1 is LGHDT and CDR2 is YNNKEL in the germline V gene (reference sequence). The CDR3 bases are TGTGCCAGCAGCCAAGGGACAGGGGGGTCCAATGGCTACACCTTC. Encoded protein: CASSQGTGGSNGYTF.

The chain carries TRBV9 and TRBJ1-2; 9 nucleotides align to TRBD1. CDR1 and CDR2 (germline): SGDLS, YYNGEE. V dropped 1 base and J dropped 8; count of bases not matched to a gene: 3. CDR3 length: 13 amino acids. The DNA for the CDR3 is TGTGCCAGCAGCGTAACAGGGGGCGTAGGCTACACCTTC. This gives the protein CASSVTGGVGYTF.

This rearrangement joins TRBV5-1 to TRBJ1-4; TRBD1 matches 7 bases. Looked up from germline, CDR1 is SGHRS and CDR2 is YFSETQ. Unmatched junction bases numbered 8, after V lost 4 bases and J lost 5 bases. The CDR3 is 15 amino acids. DNA for the CDR3: TGCGCCAGCAGCGACCCATCAGGGGGGAATGAAAAACTGTTTTTT. The encoded protein is CASSDPSGGNEKLFF.

V gene TRBV5-5 combines with J gene TRBJ1-2, with D perhaps matching TRBD1 (6 bases). The CDR3 extends over 11 amino acids. Trimming stripped 0 bases from V and 12 bases from J, with 9 bases between. Germline CDR1 reads SGHKS; CDR2 reads YYEKEE (reference sequence). CDR3 nucleotides: TGTGCCAGCAGCTTGGACAGGGAGAACACCTTC. Encoded protein: CASSLDRENTF.

This chain connects TRBV4-1 to TRBJ1-6, with a tentative D call TRBD1 (6 bases). Germline loops: CDR1 MGHRA, CDR2 YSYEKL. V lost 5 bases, J lost 0 bases, and 17 bases lay in between. The CDR3 is made up of 18 amino acids. The CDR3 sequence is CASSRTGSLSSYNSPLHF. For the CDR3, the DNA is TGCGCCAGCAGCAGAACAGGGAGTCTGAGCTCCTATAATTCACCCCTCCACTTT.

The chain employs TRBV4-3 and TRBJ1-1; perhaps TRBD1 as D (6 bases). Germline V gene data show CDR1 as LGHNA and CDR2 as YSLEER. Trimming took off 4 bases at V and 1 base at J, with 13 bases between the two ends. This CDR3 spans 15 amino acids. This CDR3 is CASSLNRASNTEAFF. CDR3 nucleotides: TGCGCCAGCAGCCTAAACAGGGCCTCGAACACTGAAGCTTTCTTT.

J is TRBJ1-1 and V is TRBV6-5, with TRBD1 matching over 8 bases. V lost 4 bases and J lost 5; bases outside the gene matches: 3. Germline CDR1 reads MNHEY; CDR2 reads SVGAGI. The CDR3 totals 13 residues. The CDR3 coding sequence is TGTGCCAGCAGTTCTACAGGGGGAACTGAAGCTTTCTTT. As protein: CASSSTGGTEAFF.

The chain joins TRBV3-1 (or the pseudogene TRBV3-2) to TRBJ1-2; TRBD1 is a possible D gene (6 bases). This CDR3 has 14 residues. CDR1 and CDR2 from the germline V gene are LGHDT and YNNKEL (reference sequence). Trimming removed 1 base at V and 8 bases at J, with 14 bases between. The chain's CDR3 is CASSQGNRERGYTF. CDR3 DNA sequence: TGTGCCAGCAGCCAAGGTAACAGGGAGAGGGGCTACACCTTC.

The chain recombines TRBV27 with TRBJ1-6; 8 bases are a match to TRBD1. Germline V gives CDR1 MNHEY, CDR2 SMNVEV (reference sequence). The CDR3 sequence is 15 residues long. Unmatched junction bases numbered 9, after V lost 2 bases and J lost 12 bases. The CDR3 sequence: CASSLPRDRKGPLHF. CDR3 DNA sequence: TGTGCCAGCAGTTTACCTCGGGACAGGAAGGGACCCCTCCACTTT.

The chain couples TRBV21-1 to TRBJ2-3; TRBD1 was called by the table and not checked on the DNA. TRBV21-1 is described as a pseudogene. The CDR3 contains 12 residues. The CDR3 reads CASYRVTDTQYF. For the CDR3, the DNA is TGTGCCAGCTACAGGGTCACAGATACGCAGTATTTT.

V usage is TRBV5-4 and J usage is TRBJ1-1; unclear D gene. V lost 0 bases, J lost 1 base, and 7 bases lay in between. The CDR3 sequence is 14 residues long. Germline V gene sequence: CDR1 SGHNT, CDR2 YYREEE (reference sequence). DNA for the CDR3: TGTGCCAGCAGCTTGGGTCGGGGGAACACTGAAGCTTTCTTT. This gives the protein CASSLGRGNTEAFF.

The chain joins TRBV5-1 to TRBJ1-2; D not certain. V was trimmed by 1 base and J by 4 bases, leaving 14 bases between them. CDR1 SGHRS and CDR2 YFSETQ come from the germline V gene. The CDR3 has 15 residues. The CDR3 coding sequence is TGCGCCAGCAGCTTGTGGAGCCCTAGTCCCTATGGCTACACCTTC. Protein product: CASSLWSPSPYGYTF.

This clone was counted a single time. V usage is TRBV7-8 and J usage is TRBJ1-1, with 10 nucleotides matching TRBD1. The CDR3 has 12 residues. V was clipped by 5 bases and J by 11 bases; unmatched bases: 5. Per the germline V gene, CDR1 is SGHVS and CDR2 is FQNEAQ. The CDR3 region is CASSSDRGHAFF. The CDR3 DNA reads as TGTGCCAGCAGCAGCGACAGGGGGCACGCTTTCTTT. The entire variable domain, with the rest obtained from reference TRBV7-8 and TRBJ1-1, is as follows: GAGVSQSPRYKVAKRGQDVALRCDPISGHVSLFWYQQALGQGPEFLTYFQNEAQLDKSGLPSDRFFAERPEGSVSTLKIQRTQQEDSAVYLCASSSDRGHAFFGQGTRLTVV.

The sample holds a few counts of this clone. The chain employs TRBV20-1 and TRBJ1-2, with no clear D. Deletions cut 6 bases from V and 8 bases from J, with 10 bases between. CDR1 and CDR2 from the germline V gene are DFQATT and SNEGSKA (reference sequence). The CDR3 has 10 residues. This CDR3 is CSAPSGGYTF. DNA of the CDR3: TGCAGTGCCCCTTCGGGAGGCTACACCTTC.

This chain connects TRBV6-1 to TRBJ1-5; perhaps TRBD1 as D (5 bases). Trimming removed 2 bases from V and 1 base from J, with 9 bases in between. Germline V gene data show CDR1 as MNHNS and CDR2 as SASEGT. CDR3 size: 15 residues. In nucleotides, the CDR3 is TGTGCCAGCAGTGAATGGGGGGACAGCAATCAGCCCCAGCATTTT. Translating gives CASSEWGDSNQPQHF.

V usage is TRBV3-1 (or the pseudogene TRBV3-2) and J usage is TRBJ1-2, with unresolved D. Germline CDR1 reads LGHDT; CDR2 reads YNNKEL (reference sequence). Trimming took off 4 bases at V and 4 bases at J, with 13 bases between the two ends. The CDR3 runs to 14 residues. The CDR3 nucleotides are TGTGCCAGCAGCCCCTCCAAGAGCCCCTATGGCTACACCTTC. Protein product: CASSPSKSPYGYTF.

The chain combines TRBV12-3 or TRBV12-4 with TRBJ2-7, with a weak D call TRBD1 (7 bases). V was trimmed by 2 bases and J by 7 bases, leaving 12 bases between them. This CDR3 is built from 13 residues. For the CDR3, the DNA is TGTGCCAGCAGTTTACAGGGGGGTCGGGAGCAGTACTTC. Protein: CASSLQGGREQYF.

This clone was detected once. The V call is TRBV12-3 or TRBV12-4, the J call TRBJ1-5; no clear D. The ends were cut back, 5 bases at V and 4 bases at J, with 9 bases in the middle. CDR3 length equals 13 residues. As DNA, the CDR3 is TGTGCCAGCAGTCCTAGGAGAAATCAGCCCCAGCATTTT. Translated, it gives CASSPRRNQPQHF.

The V call is TRBV5-1, the J call TRBJ1-1, with 7 bases lining up with TRBD1. This CDR3 contains 14 residues. Germline values: CDR1 SGHRS, CDR2 YFSETQ. Unmatched junction bases numbered 5, after V lost 0 bases and J lost 6 bases. CDR3 in DNA: TGCGCCAGCAGCTTGGGGCAGGGGGAAGCTGAAGCTTTCTTT. Its protein is CASSLGQGEAEAFF. The full variable domain, with the rest looked up from reference TRBV5-1 and TRBJ1-1, is KAGVTQTPRYLIKTRGQQVTLSCSPISGHRSVSWYQQTPGQGLQFLFEYFSETQRNKGNFPGRFSGRQFSNSRSEMNVSTLELGDSALYLCASSLGQGEAEAFFGQGTRLTVV.

This chain joins TRBV5-5 and TRBJ2-7, with TRBD1 matching over 9 bases. J was trimmed by 4 bases and V by 2 bases; bases with no gene match: 1. This CDR3 contains 13 residues. Germline CDR1 SGHKS, CDR2 YYEKEE (reference sequence). The CDR3 spells CASSLGTGYEQYF. CDR3 DNA: TGTGCCAGCAGCTTAGGGACAGGGTACGAGCAGTACTTC.

CDR3 amino acids: CATGTVDRGSNEQFF. CDR3 sequence (DNA): TGCGCCACGGGAACCGTGGACAGGGGGTCTAATGAGCAGTTCTTC. This chain joins TRBV4-1 and TRBJ2-1, with 10 positions matching TRBD1. Trimming removed 10 bases from V and 7 bases from J; junction bases left unmatched: 13. Germline V gene data show CDR1 as MGHRA and CDR2 as YSYEKL. There are 15 residues in the CDR3.